In this sample, the clone carrying this T cell receptor (beta chain) turned up a few times. Its target is unknown. This CDR3 contains 15 residues. Germline V gene lookup returns CDR1 MDHEN and CDR2 SYDVKM. V lost 5 bases to trimming and J lost 0 bases, with 14 bases between them. MiXCR, run by TCRdb on the 5' RACE reads, gives a single entry per CDR3 protein. The table records more than 250,000 distinct CDR3 sequences, roughly 8% of them present only once. This entry comes from a study of CD8 T cells in ankylosing spondylitis. The study's findings and limits: Blood from ankylosing spondylitis patients appeared to carry a characteristic eight-variant TCR beta motif. Enrichment of disease-linked clones was reportedly significant in matched ankylosing spondylitis synovial fluid. In the blood and synovial fluid of reactive arthritis, some motif variants had been previously reported.

V usage is TRBV28 and J usage is TRBJ2-7; D perhaps matches TRBD2 (6 bases). The TCR sequence derives from a male donor with ankylosing spondylitis. The sample taken for sequencing was blood, either unsorted or a sorted T cell fraction (not recorded which). The DNA for the CDR3 is TGTGCCAGCAGTCCCCAAGGGACTTACTCCTACGAGCAGTACTTC. It translates to CASSPQGTYSYEQYF. Full variable domain (rest looked up from reference TRBV28 and TRBJ2-7): DVKVTQSSRYLVKRTGEKVFLECVQDMDHENMFWYRQDPGLGLRLIYFSYDVKMKEKGDIPEGYSVSREKKERFSLILESASTNQTSMYLCASSPQGTYSYEQYFGPGTRLTVT.